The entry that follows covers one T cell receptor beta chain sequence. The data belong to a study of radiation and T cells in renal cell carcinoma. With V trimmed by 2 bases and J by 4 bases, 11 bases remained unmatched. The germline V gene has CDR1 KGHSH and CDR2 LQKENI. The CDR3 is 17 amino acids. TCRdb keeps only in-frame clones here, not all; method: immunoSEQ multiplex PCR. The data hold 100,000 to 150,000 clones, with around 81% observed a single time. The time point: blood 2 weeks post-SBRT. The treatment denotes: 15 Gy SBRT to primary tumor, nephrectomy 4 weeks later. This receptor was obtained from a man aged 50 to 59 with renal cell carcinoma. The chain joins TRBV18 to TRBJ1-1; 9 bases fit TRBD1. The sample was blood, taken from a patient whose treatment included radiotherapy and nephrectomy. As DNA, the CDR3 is TGTGCCAGCTCACCAATGGGACAGGGCGGTTTTAGCACTGAAGCTTTCTTT. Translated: CASSPMGQGGFSTEAFF.